This T cell receptor beta chain appears in the sequencing data of a study of shared clonotypes between healthy human individuals. Sequencing was performed with immunoSEQ multiplex PCR; in TCRdb, only in-frame clones are kept and a portion is missing. The sample holds about 2.4 million clones; 80% to 95% are singletons and the top ten take more than 0.35%. Turning to this clone: Its target is unknown.

Findings and caveats of the study: Sorted-subset sequencing was shown by rarefaction to be incomplete despite large depth. The donor pool, a small one, limited the genetic and exposure-history diversity represented. In a handful of donors, around 5% of naive CD4 clonotypes appeared in common.

The CDR3 loop spans 15 amino acids. V shed 3 bases and J shed 2 bases, with 14 bases lying between them. CDR1 and CDR2 (germline): MNHEY, SVGAGI. This clonotype originated in a man in his late teens or twenties in good health. Some clones in this sample may be carry-over from other donors' samples. The sequenced sample was naive CD4+ T cells from PBMCs. Subset in this sample: CD45RA+ positively selected. V and J are TRBV6-5 and TRBJ2-7; weak D call: TRBD1 (6 bases). The CDR3 reads CASSYRGQRAYEQYF. CDR3 sequence (DNA): TGTGCCAGCAGTTATCGAGGACAGAGGGCCTACGAGCAGTACTTC.